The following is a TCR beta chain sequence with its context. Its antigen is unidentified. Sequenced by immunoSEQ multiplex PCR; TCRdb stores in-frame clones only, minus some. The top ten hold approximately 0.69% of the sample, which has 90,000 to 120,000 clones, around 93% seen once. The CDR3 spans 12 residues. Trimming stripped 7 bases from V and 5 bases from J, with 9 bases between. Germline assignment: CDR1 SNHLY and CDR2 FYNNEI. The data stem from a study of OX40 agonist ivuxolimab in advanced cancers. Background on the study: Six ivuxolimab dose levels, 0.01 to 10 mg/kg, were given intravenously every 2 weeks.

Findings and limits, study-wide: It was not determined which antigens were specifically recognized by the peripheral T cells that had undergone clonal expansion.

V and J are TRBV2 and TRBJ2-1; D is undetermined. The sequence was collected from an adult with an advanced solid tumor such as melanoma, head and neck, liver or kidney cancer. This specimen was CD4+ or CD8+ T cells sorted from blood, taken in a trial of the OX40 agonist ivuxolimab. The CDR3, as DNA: TGTGCCAGCACCGCTGAGGACAATGAGCAGTTCTTC. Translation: CASTAEDNEQFF.